Listed below are T cell receptor beta chains from one sample, sequenced in a study of CD8 T cells in ankylosing spondylitis. MiXCR, applied by TCRdb to the 5' RACE reads, yields one record per CDR3 protein. The sample lists roughly 190,000 distinct CDR3 sequences, roughly 13% seen once, with more than 15% in the top ten. The sample consisted of blood, either unsorted or a sorted T cell fraction (not recorded which). The receptors here all came from a male donor with ankylosing spondylitis or in good health (not recorded which). Both conserved end residues are part of each CDR3. D genes are given only for firm matches. The listing skips clone size in some rows; elsewhere it reads once, few, many or a size class.

many | TRBD2 | TRBJ2-7 | TRBV12-3/TRBV12-4 | TGTGCCAGCAGTTCCGGACTAGCGGGAGGGCCCTACGAGCAGTACTTC | CASSSGLAGGPYEQYF
few | . | TRBJ2-7 | TRBV9 | TGTGCCAGCAGCGCAGGGCAGGTGGGCGAGCAGTACTTC | CASSAGQVGEQYF
once | TRBD1 | TRBJ2-6 | TRBV2 | TGTGCCAGCAGTTTAGGACAGGAGGTCTCTGGGGCCAACGTCCTGACTTTC | CASSLGQEVSGANVLTF
few | . | TRBJ2-3 | TRBV6-2/TRBV6-3 | TGTGCCAGCAGTTATGAGGGGGTCTCAGATACGCAGTATTTT | CASSYEGVSDTQYF
many | . | TRBJ1-1 | TRBV7-9 | TGTGCCAGCAGCCTACTGACTGTGAACACTGAAGCTTTCTTT | CASSLLTVNTEAFF
. | . | TRBJ1-2 | TRBV29-1 | TGCAGCGTTCAGGACCGGGATAACTATGGCTACACCTTC | CSVQDRDNYGYTF
. | . | TRBJ2-7 | TRBV6-1 | TGTGCCAGCATTGCGGGGTCGGGAACCTACGAGCAGTACTTC | CASIAGSGTYEQYF
few | TRBD1 | TRBJ1-6 | TRBV2 | TGTGCCAGCAGTGGGGCAGGGGGAAATTCACCCCTCCACTTT | CASSGAGGNSPLHF
. | . | TRBJ2-1 | TRBV2 | TGTGCCAGCAGTGAAACAATTCAGAATGAGCAGTTCTTC | CASSETIQNEQFF
. | TRBD2 | TRBJ2-7 | TRBV7-9 | TGTGCCAGCAGCTTAGCAAGCGGGAGGGCCCTAGAGCAGTACTTC | CASSLASGRALEQYF
few | . | TRBJ2-1 | TRBV30 | TGTGCCTGGGATCCGGGACTCGGCCACAATGAGCAGTTCTTC | CAWDPGLGHNEQFF
. | TRBD2 | TRBJ2-1 | TRBV27 | TGTGCCAGCAGTTTAACCGGGACTATGAATGAGCAGTTCTTC | CASSLTGTMNEQFF
. | . | TRBJ1-4 | TRBV6-1 | TGTGCCAGCAGTGAAGGAGCGGGGACGGGGGAAAAACTGTTTTTT | CASSEGAGTGEKLFF
. | . | TRBJ1-5 | TRBV5-1 | TGCGCCAGCAGCCTGGGTTACTTGAACGATCAGCCCCAGCATTTT | CASSLGYLNDQPQHF
few | TRBD2 | TRBJ2-7 | TRBV6-5 | TGTGCCAGCAGTTTGGACCTAGCGGGGTTCTACGAGCAGTACTTC | CASSLDLAGFYEQYF
few | . | TRBJ1-2 | TRBV6-2/TRBV6-3 | TGTGCCAGCAGTTACGAGGCAGCCTGGGATGGCTACACCTTC | CASSYEAAWDGYTF
once | . | TRBJ1-3 | TRBV4-1 | TGCGCCAGCAGCCAAGATAGCGTCCGGAACACCATATATTTT | CASSQDSVRNTIYF
few | . | TRBJ1-5 | TRBV4-1 | TGCGCCAGCAGCCAAGATAAGGGTCAGCCCCAGCATTTT | CASSQDKGQPQHF